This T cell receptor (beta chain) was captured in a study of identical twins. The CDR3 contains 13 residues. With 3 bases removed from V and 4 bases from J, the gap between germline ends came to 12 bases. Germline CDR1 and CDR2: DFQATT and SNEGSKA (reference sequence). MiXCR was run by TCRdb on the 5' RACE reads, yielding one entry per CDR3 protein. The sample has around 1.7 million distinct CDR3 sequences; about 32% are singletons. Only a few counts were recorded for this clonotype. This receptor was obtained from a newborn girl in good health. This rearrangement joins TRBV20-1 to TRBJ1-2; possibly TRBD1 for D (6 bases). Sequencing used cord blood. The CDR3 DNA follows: TGCAGTGCTAGTCCGAAGGGGGGCTATGGCTACACCTTC. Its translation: CSASPKGGYGYTF.